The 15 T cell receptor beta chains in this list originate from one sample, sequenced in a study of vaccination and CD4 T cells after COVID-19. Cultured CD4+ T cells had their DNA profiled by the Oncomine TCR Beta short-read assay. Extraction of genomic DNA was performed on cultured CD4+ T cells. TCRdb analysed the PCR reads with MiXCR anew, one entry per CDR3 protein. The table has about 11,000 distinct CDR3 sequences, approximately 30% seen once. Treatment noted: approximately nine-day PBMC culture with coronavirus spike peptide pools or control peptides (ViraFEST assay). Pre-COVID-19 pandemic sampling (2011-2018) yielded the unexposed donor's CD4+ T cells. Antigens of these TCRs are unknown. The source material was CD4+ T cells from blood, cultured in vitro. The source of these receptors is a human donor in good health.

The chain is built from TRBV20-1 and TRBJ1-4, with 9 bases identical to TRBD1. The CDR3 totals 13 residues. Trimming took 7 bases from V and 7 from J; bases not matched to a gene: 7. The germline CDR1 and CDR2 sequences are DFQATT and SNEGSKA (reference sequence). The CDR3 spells CSVPDRGGEKLFF. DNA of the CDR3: TGCAGTGTCCCGGACAGGGGAGGTGAAAAACTGTTTTTT.

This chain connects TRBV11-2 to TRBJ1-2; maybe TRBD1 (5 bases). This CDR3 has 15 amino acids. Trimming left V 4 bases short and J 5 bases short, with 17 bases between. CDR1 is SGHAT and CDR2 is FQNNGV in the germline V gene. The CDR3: CASSSSRTSLYGYTF. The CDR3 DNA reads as TGTGCCAGCAGCTCTTCCAGGACAAGTCTATATGGCTACACCTTC.

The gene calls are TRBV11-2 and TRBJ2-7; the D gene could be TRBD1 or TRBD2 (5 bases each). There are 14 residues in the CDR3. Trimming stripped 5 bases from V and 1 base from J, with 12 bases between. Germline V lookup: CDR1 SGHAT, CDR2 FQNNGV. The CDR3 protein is CASSRDGPSYEQYF. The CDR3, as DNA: TGTGCCAGCAGCCGGGACGGTCCTTCCTACGAGCAGTACTTC.

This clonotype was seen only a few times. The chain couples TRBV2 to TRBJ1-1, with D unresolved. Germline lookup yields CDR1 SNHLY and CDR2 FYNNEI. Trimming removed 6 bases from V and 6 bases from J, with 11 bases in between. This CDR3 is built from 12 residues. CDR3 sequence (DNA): TGTGCCAGCAGCCTCCGGGTAGCTGAAGCTTTCTTT. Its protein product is CASSLRVAEAFF.

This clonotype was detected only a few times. This CDR3 is CASSIQGTSGPKNIQYF. The CDR3 DNA reads as TGTGCCAGTAGTATACAAGGGACTAGCGGTCCCAAAAACATTCAGTACTTC. The chain recombines TRBV19 with TRBJ2-4; 11 bases agree with TRBD2. The junction had 5 bases not matched to a gene; V was cut back by 2 bases and J by 2 bases. Germline CDR1 LNHDA, CDR2 SQIVND (reference sequence). The CDR3 is made up of 17 amino acids.

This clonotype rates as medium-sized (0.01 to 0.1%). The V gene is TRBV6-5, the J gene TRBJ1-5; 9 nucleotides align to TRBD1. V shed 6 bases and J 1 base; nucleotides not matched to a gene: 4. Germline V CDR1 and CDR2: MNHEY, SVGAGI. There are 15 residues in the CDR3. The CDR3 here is CASSYRGQSNQPQHF. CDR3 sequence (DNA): TGTGCCAGCAGCTACAGGGGGCAGAGCAATCAGCCCCAGCATTTT.

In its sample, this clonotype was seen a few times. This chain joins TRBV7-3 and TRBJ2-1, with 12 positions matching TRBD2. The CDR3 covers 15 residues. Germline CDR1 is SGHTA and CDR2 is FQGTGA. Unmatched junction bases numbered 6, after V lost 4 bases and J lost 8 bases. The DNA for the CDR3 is TGTGCCAGCAGCTCTCGGACTAGCGGGAACGATGAGCAGTTCTTC. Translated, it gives CASSSRTSGNDEQFF. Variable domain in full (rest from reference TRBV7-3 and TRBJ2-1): GAGVSQTPSNKVTEKGKYVELRCDPISGHTALYWYRQSLGQGPEFLIYFQGTGAADDSGLPNDRFFAVRPEGSVSTLKIQRTERGDSAVYLCASSSRTSGNDEQFFGPGTRLTVL.

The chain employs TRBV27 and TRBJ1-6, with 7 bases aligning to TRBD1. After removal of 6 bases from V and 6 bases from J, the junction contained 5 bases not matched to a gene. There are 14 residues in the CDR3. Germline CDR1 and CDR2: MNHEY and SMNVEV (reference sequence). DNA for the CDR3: TGTGCCAGCAGCCCGGGACAGTTTAATTCACCCCTCCACTTT. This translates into CASSPGQFNSPLHF.

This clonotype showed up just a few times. The CDR3: CASRGTGTNRDYGYTF. CDR3 DNA sequence: TGTGCCAGTAGGGGGACAGGAACCAACCGTGACTATGGCTACACCTTC. The rearrangement uses TRBV19 and TRBJ1-2, with 8 bases identical to TRBD1. Trimming removed 6 bases from V and 3 bases from J; junction bases left unmatched: 12. The CDR3 extends over 16 amino acids. Germline V CDR1 and CDR2: LNHDA, SQIVND (reference sequence).

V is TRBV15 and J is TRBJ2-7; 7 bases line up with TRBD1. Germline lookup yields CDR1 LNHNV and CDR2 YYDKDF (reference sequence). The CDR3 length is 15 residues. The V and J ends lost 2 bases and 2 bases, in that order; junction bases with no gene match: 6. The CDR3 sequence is CATSRRTGMAYEQYF. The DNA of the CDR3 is TGTGCCACCAGCAGAAGGACAGGAATGGCCTACGAGCAGTACTTC.

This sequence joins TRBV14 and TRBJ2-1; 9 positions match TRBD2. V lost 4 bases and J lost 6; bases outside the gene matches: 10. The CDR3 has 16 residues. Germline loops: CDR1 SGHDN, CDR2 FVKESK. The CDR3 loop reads CASSLGTSPWFNEQFF. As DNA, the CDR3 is TGTGCCAGCAGCCTCGGGACTAGCCCCTGGTTCAATGAGCAGTTCTTC.

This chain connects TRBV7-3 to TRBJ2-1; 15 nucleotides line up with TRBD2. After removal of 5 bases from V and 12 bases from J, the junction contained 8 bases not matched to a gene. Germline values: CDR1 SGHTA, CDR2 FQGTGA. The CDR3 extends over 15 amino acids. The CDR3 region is CASSLGGLAGGGQFF. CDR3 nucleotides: TGTGCCAGCAGCCTCGGCGGACTAGCGGGAGGGGGGCAGTTCTTC.

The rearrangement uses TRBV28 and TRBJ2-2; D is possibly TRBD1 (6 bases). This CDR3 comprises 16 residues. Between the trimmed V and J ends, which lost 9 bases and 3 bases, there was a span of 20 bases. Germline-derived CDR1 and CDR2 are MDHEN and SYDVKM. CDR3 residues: CASSRPTGVDTGELFF. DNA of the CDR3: TGTGCCAGTTCGCGTCCGACAGGTGTGGACACCGGGGAGCTGTTTTTT.

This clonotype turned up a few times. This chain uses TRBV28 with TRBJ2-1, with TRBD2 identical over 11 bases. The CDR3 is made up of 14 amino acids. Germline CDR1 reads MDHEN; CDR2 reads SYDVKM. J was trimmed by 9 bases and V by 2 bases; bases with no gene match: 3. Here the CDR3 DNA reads TGTGCCAGCAGTTTAGCGGGGACTAGCGGTGAGCAGTTCTTC. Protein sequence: CASSLAGTSGEQFF.

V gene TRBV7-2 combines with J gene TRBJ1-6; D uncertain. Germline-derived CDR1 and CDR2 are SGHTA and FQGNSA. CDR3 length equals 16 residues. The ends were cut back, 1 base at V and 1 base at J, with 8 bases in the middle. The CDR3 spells CASSLESRSYNSPLHF. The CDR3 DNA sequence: TGTGCCAGCAGCTTAGAGTCGCGTTCCTATAATTCACCCCTCCACTTT.